This is a list of T cell receptor beta chains from one sample in a study of cytomegalovirus exposure and HLA in healthy donors. The assay was immunoSEQ multiplex PCR, and TCRdb's table has in-frame clones only and misses some. The data show approximately 89,000 clones, 69% seen once. Sequencing input: PBMCs. The receptors originated from a female donor in good health and CMV-seronegative. The CDR3 runs from the conserved cysteine through the conserved F or W. The D gene is left open where the match is weak. Rows give clone size only sometimes, using once, few, many, or a class for an expanded clone.

DNA,CDR3,size,V,D,J
TGTGCCAGCAGCAGGACAGGGTCTGGGGCCAACGTCCTGACTTTC,CASSRTGSGANVLTF,.,TRBV7-8,TRBD1,TRBJ2-6
TGTGCCAGCAGCTTTCTCCCAGGGATGCGTCAGCCCCAGCATTTT,CASSFLPGMRQPQHF,.,TRBV12-1,.,TRBJ1-5
TGCGCCAGCAGACCGACAGCAACTAATGAAAAACTGTTTTTT,CASRPTATNEKLFF,.,TRBV5-1,.,TRBJ1-4
TGTGCCAGCAGCTTGGGATCAGGGGGAAACTATGGCTACACCTTC,CASSLGSGGNYGYTF,.,TRBV5-6,TRBD1,TRBJ1-2
TGTGCCAGCAGCTTAGATCGCGGGGACTACTCCTACGAGCAGTACTTC,CASSLDRGDYSYEQYF,.,TRBV7-8,TRBD2,TRBJ2-7
TGTGCCACCAGCAGAGTCAGACAGGGAGGCGATTCACCCCTCCACTTT,CATSRVRQGGDSPLHF,.,TRBV15,TRBD1,TRBJ1-6
TGCGCCAGCAGCCAAAGCAGGGTAGGTTACGAGCAGTACTTC,CASSQSRVGYEQYF,few,TRBV4-1,.,TRBJ2-7
TGTGCCAGTAGTCCGCTCGGGGGGAACACTGAAGCTTTCTTT,CASSPLGGNTEAFF,.,TRBV19,.,TRBJ1-1
TGCGCCAGCAGCCTCAGGCTTGGGAACACTGAAGCTTTCTTT,CASSLRLGNTEAFF,.,TRBV10-2,.,TRBJ1-1
TGTGCCAGCAGCCAAGCGACGTGGGAGGAGGGCTACACCTTC,CASSQATWEEGYTF,.,TRBV14,.,TRBJ1-2
TGTGCCAGCAGCTTAGGGACAGGGGGGCACGGGGCCAACGTCCTGACTTTC,CASSLGTGGHGANVLTF,.,TRBV7-9,TRBD1,TRBJ2-6
TGTGCCAGCAGCCATGCGGACAGGGGAAATGGCTACACCTTC,CASSHADRGNGYTF,few,TRBV7-9,TRBD1,TRBJ1-2
TGTGCCAGTAGCCCCGGGTTAGCTAACTATGGCTACACCTTC,CASSPGLANYGYTF,.,TRBV19,.,TRBJ1-2
TGCGCCAGCAGCACGGGACAGAGCTACAATGAGCAGTTCTTC,CASSTGQSYNEQFF,.,TRBV5-1,TRBD1,TRBJ2-1
TGCGCCAGCAGTCGTGGACAGCAAGAGACCCAGTACTTC,CASSRGQQETQYF,.,TRBV4-1,.,TRBJ2-5
TGTGCCAGCAGTGTCGGGGGAGTTGAGGCAGATACGCAGTATTTT,CASSVGGVEADTQYF,few,TRBV2,.,TRBJ2-3
TGCGCCAGCAGCTTGCGGGGGGCTGAGACCCAGTACTTC,CASSLRGAETQYF,.,TRBV5-1,.,TRBJ2-5
TGTGCCAGCAGTCCAACAGGGGGCTCTGGGGCCAACGTCCTGACTTTC,CASSPTGGSGANVLTF,few,TRBV6-4,TRBD1,TRBJ2-6
TGCAGCGTTGCCCATTCCGGCTACGAGCAGTACTTC,CSVAHSGYEQYF,.,TRBV29-1,.,TRBJ2-7
TGTGCCAGCAGTCGCCAGGGGGAAGGGACAGATACGCAGTATTTT,CASSRQGEGTDTQYF,.,TRBV2,TRBD1,TRBJ2-3
TGCGCCAGCAGCCCTGAGGTGGGACTGAACTATGGCTACACCTTC,CASSPEVGLNYGYTF,.,TRBV4-3,.,TRBJ1-2
TGTGCCAGCATAGGGGGCTACGAGCAGTACTTC,CASIGGYEQYF,.,TRBV27,.,TRBJ2-7
TGTGCCTGGAGTGTGCGAAGCTCATCCATATATTTT,CAWSVRSSSIYF,.,TRBV30,.,TRBJ1-3
TGCAGCGTTGGGCCCCCAGGGGATCTTCCGCTTCATGGCTACACCTTC,CSVGPPGDLPLHGYTF,.,TRBV29-1,.,TRBJ1-2
TGCGCCAGCAGGGACAGTTTTAATGAAAAACTGTTTTTT,CASRDSFNEKLFF,.,TRBV10-2,.,TRBJ1-4
TGTGCCAGCAGCCCCCGACAGGGAGAGGGGCAGCCCCAGCATTTT,CASSPRQGEGQPQHF,.,TRBV9,TRBD1,TRBJ1-5
TGTGCCAGCAGTCCCTCGCAGGGCTTACCTTACAATGAGCAGTTCTTC,CASSPSQGLPYNEQFF,.,TRBV27,.,TRBJ2-1
TGTGCCAGCACATCCACGGTCGGGACTGAAGCTTTCTTT,CASTSTVGTEAFF,.,TRBV6-5,.,TRBJ1-1
TGTGCCAGCAATACGGCTGGTTTAGGGGGAGAGCAGTACTTC,CASNTAGLGGEQYF,.,TRBV27,.,TRBJ2-7
TGTGCCAGCAGCGTACAGGGTCCGAACACTGAAGCTTTCTTT,CASSVQGPNTEAFF,.,TRBV7-3,.,TRBJ1-1
TGTGCCAGCAGCCCTAGAGGGAGCAATCAGCCCCAGCATTTT,CASSPRGSNQPQHF,.,TRBV9,.,TRBJ1-5
TGTGCCAGCAGCCCGGGACAGGGAGAGACCCAGTACTTC,CASSPGQGETQYF,.,TRBV7-9,TRBD1,TRBJ2-5
TGTGCCAGCAGTGAAGCGCGAGGGCTTAGCAATCAGCCCCAGCATTTT,CASSEARGLSNQPQHF,.,TRBV6-1,.,TRBJ1-5
TGTGCCAGCAGCGAGCCGGGACAGGGCTCTGGGGCCAACGTCCTGACTTTC,CASSEPGQGSGANVLTF,.,TRBV7-9,TRBD1,TRBJ2-6
TGCGCCAGCAGCTTGGTCTGGGGGGGGATGAACACTGAAGCTTTCTTT,CASSLVWGGMNTEAFF,.,TRBV5-1,.,TRBJ1-1
TGTGCCAGCGGCGCCCAGACAGGGGGCGCCGCTGAAGCTTTCTTT,CASGAQTGGAAEAFF,.,TRBV6-6,TRBD1,TRBJ1-1
TGTGCCACCAGCAGAGGGAGCGGGGATAGCTCCTACGAGCAGTACTTC,CATSRGSGDSSYEQYF,.,TRBV15,TRBD2,TRBJ2-7
TGTGCCAGCAGTTTACGACAGGGTGTACTCTCTGGGGCCAACGTCCTGACTTTC,CASSLRQGVLSGANVLTF,.,TRBV27,TRBD1,TRBJ2-6
TGTGCCAGTAGTATCGCCCTCCAGCGGCACGGGGGCAATGAGCAGTTCTTC,CASSIALQRHGGNEQFF,.,TRBV19,.,TRBJ2-1
TGTGCCAGCAGCTTGGGAGCCGGGGAGCTGTTTTTT,CASSLGAGELFF,.,TRBV5-4,.,TRBJ2-2
TGTGCCAGCAGTGAAGCGGTACAGCACTATGGCTACACCTTC,CASSEAVQHYGYTF,few,TRBV2,.,TRBJ1-2
TGCGCCAGCAGCCCTCGAGGGTGGACGAACACCGGGGAGCTGTTTTTT,CASSPRGWTNTGELFF,few,TRBV4-1,.,TRBJ2-2
TGTGCCAGCAGCCCGGGACAGTTCACAGATACGCAGTATTTT,CASSPGQFTDTQYF,.,TRBV7-2,TRBD1,TRBJ2-3
TGTGCCAGCAGTTTAGGGCCGGGAGTGAACACCGGGGAGCTGTTTTTT,CASSLGPGVNTGELFF,.,TRBV27,.,TRBJ2-2
TGTGCCAGCAGCTCGACTAGCGGTTTTAAGCAGTTCTTC,CASSSTSGFKQFF,.,TRBV7-9,TRBD2,TRBJ2-1
TGTGCCAGCACGGACAGCAAAGAGACCCAGTACTTC,CASTDSKETQYF,.,TRBV28,.,TRBJ2-5
TGTGCCAGTACCCCGGGGACAGGGAGTAATCAGCCCCAGCATTTT,CASTPGTGSNQPQHF,.,TRBV19,TRBD1,TRBJ1-5
TGTGCCAGCGCCAGCCTAGCATTCGCGGATACGCAGTATTTT,CASASLAFADTQYF,.,TRBV7-2,.,TRBJ2-3
TGCAGCTTAAACAGGGGGGGAGGAGAGACCCAGTACTTC,CSLNRGGGETQYF,once,TRBV29-1,.,TRBJ2-5
TGTGCCATCACCCCTAGCGGGAGGGCGACGTTCAGCTCCTACAATGAGCAGTTCTTC,CAITPSGRATFSSYNEQFF,few,TRBV10-3,TRBD2,TRBJ2-1
TGCGCCAGCAGCCAAGATAGGGGGTCGACAGGGGGGACGAACACTGAAGCTTTCTTT,CASSQDRGSTGGTNTEAFF,.,TRBV4-1,TRBD1,TRBJ1-1
TGTGCCAGCAGTTGGTCAACCGGTTATTCACCCCTCCACTTT,CASSWSTGYSPLHF,.,TRBV27,.,TRBJ1-6
TGTGCCAGCAGCTTGGGGACTAGCGGATTCTACAATGAGCAGTTCTTC,CASSLGTSGFYNEQFF,.,TRBV7-2,TRBD2,TRBJ2-1
TGTGCCAGCAGTCTATATGACAGGGCTGGTGAAAAACTGTTTTTT,CASSLYDRAGEKLFF,.,TRBV28,TRBD1,TRBJ1-4
TGTGCCAGCAGCGTTAACCGGAATGAGCAGTTCTTC,CASSVNRNEQFF,.,TRBV9,.,TRBJ2-1
TGTGCCACCGCCGCTAGCGGTCTTTACAATGAGCAGTTCTTC,CATAASGLYNEQFF,.,TRBV2,TRBD2,TRBJ2-1
TGCGCCAGCAGCCAAGAGCAGGGGAACAATGAGCAGTTCTTC,CASSQEQGNNEQFF,.,TRBV4-1,.,TRBJ2-1
TGTGCCAGCAGCTTAGGGGGGCAGGGTCGTCAGCCCCAGCATTTT,CASSLGGQGRQPQHF,.,TRBV7-2,.,TRBJ1-5
TGTGCCAGCAGCCCAGGGGACTCTGGAAACACCATATATTTT,CASSPGDSGNTIYF,.,TRBV7-9,.,TRBJ1-3